Listed below are T cell receptor beta chains from one sample, sequenced in a study of coeliac disease. The assay was immunoSEQ multiplex PCR, and TCRdb's table has in-frame clones only and misses some. Seen here are thousands of clones, 65% to 80% observed once, and the top ten hold less than 5.5%. Sequencing used lamina propria lymphocytes from the gut. The source of these receptors is a woman younger than 30 with active celiac disease. Both conserved end residues are part of each CDR3. The D gene is left open where the match is weak. Only part of the rows carry a size: once, few, many, or a class if the clone is expanded.

>TRBJ2-2|TRBV9|-|-
CASSEIRDLTGELFF
TGTGCCAGCAGCGAGATCAGGGATCTCACCGGGGAGCTGTTTTTT
>TRBJ1-6|TRBV5-1|once|TRBD1
CASSPWTGLGSPLHF
TGCGCCAGCAGCCCCTGGACAGGTTTGGGTTCACCCCTCCACTTT
>TRBJ2-5|TRBV13|-|TRBD2
CASRARFGLAGGSQETQYF
TGTGCCAGCAGGGCCCGATTCGGACTAGCGGGGGGTAGTCAAGAGACCCAGTACTTC
>TRBJ1-1|TRBV5-1|-|-
CASSTTGNTEAFF
TGCGCCAGCTCGACAACCGGGAACACTGAAGCTTTCTTT
>TRBJ2-5|TRBV4-2|-|TRBD2
CASSPGRTSGGGETQYF
TGTGCCAGCAGCCCAGGAAGGACTAGCGGGGGTGGGGAGACCCAGTACTTC
>TRBJ2-3|TRBV7-2|-|TRBD2
CASSLVAGGPDTQYF
TGTGCCAGCAGCTTAGTCGCGGGGGGTCCAGATACGCAGTATTTT
>TRBJ2-3|TRBV19|-|TRBD1
CASSIGGTGSDTQYF
TGTGCCAGTAGTATAGGAGGGACAGGGTCCGATACGCAGTATTTT
>TRBJ1-6|TRBV10-3|-|-
CAISGTVGDSPLHF
TGTGCCATCAGTGGGACAGTCGGAGACTCACCCCTCCACTTT
>TRBJ1-4|TRBV15|-|-
CATSRDRGRTEKLFF
TGTGCCACCAGCAGAGATCGTGGGCGCACGGAAAAACTGTTTTTT
>TRBJ2-5|TRBV6-5|-|-
CASAAQETQYF
TGTGCCAGCGCAGCACAGGAGACCCAGTACTTC
>TRBJ2-1|TRBV9|-|TRBD2
CASSSGGGNNEQFF
TGTGCCAGCAGCTCTGGGGGGGGAAACAATGAGCAGTTCTTC
>TRBJ2-5|TRBV10-1|-|TRBD1
CASSAGTGGKTQYF
TGCGCCAGCAGTGCAGGGACAGGGGGTAAGACCCAGTACTTC
>TRBJ2-3|TRBV29-1|-|-
CSARGTSGADTQYF
TGCAGCGCCAGGGGGACTTCAGGGGCAGATACGCAGTATTTT
>TRBJ2-1|TRBV6-5|-|TRBD2
CASSPPGLGRDEQFF
TGTGCCAGCAGTCCCCCGGGACTAGGGCGCGATGAGCAGTTCTTC
>TRBJ2-2|TRBV11-3|-|-
CASSLAGGFSNTGELFF
TGTGCCAGCAGCTTAGCGGGGGGCTTCTCTAACACCGGGGAGCTGTTTTTT
>TRBJ1-1|TRBV7-6|-|-
CASSLSRGQNTEAFF
TGTGCCAGCAGCTTGTCCAGGGGCCAGAACACTGAAGCTTTCTTT
>TRBJ1-1|TRBV6-1|-|-
CASSTTGNTEAFF
TGTGCCAGCAGTACCACAGGGAATACTGAAGCTTTCTTT
>TRBJ1-1|TRBV19|-|-
CASSTLQGTEAFF
TGTGCCAGTAGTACTCTACAGGGAACTGAAGCTTTCTTT
>TRBJ2-7|TRBV30|few|TRBD2
CALTIGTTYEQYF
TGTGCCCTAACAATAGGGACTACCTACGAGCAGTACTTC
>TRBJ2-7|TRBV28|-|-
CASSLSGGNEQYF
TGTGCCAGCAGTTTATCGGGGGGCAACGAGCAGTACTTC
>TRBJ2-3|TRBV7-6|few|-
CASSHGGILAGKDTQYF
TGTGCCAGCAGTCATGGGGGGATATTAGCAGGGAAAGATACGCAGTATTTT
>TRBJ2-7|TRBV11-2|-|TRBD2
CASSLGLAVPYEQYF
TGTGCCAGCAGCTTAGGACTAGCGGTGCCCTACGAGCAGTACTTC
>TRBJ2-5|TRBV7-9|few|-
CASSLGLARGETQYF
TGTGCCAGCAGCTTAGGTCTAGCCCGCGGAGAGACCCAGTACTTC
>TRBJ1-6|TRBV5-1|-|-
CASSPNSDNSPLHF
TGCGCCAGCAGCCCTAATAGCGATAATTCACCCCTCCACTTT
>TRBJ2-3|TRBV7-9|-|TRBD2
CASSLGTSGGGTDTQYF
TGTGCCAGCAGTCTTGGGACTAGCGGGGGGGGGACAGATACGCAGTATTTT
>TRBJ2-3|TRBV19|-|-
CASSTTGHYTDTQYF
TGTGCCAGTAGTACCACGGGACACTACACAGATACGCAGTATTTT
>TRBJ1-1|TRBV4-2|once|-
CASSQASNTEAFF
TGTGCCAGCAGCCAAGCCAGTAACACTGAAGCTTTCTTT
>TRBJ2-3|TRBV10-3|-|-
CAISVGQGSTDTQYF
TGTGCCATCAGTGTTGGGCAGGGAAGCACAGATACGCAGTATTTT
>TRBJ2-2|TRBV6-1|-|TRBD2
CASSVLAGVTGELFF
TGTGCCAGCAGTGTGTTAGCGGGGGTCACCGGGGAGCTGTTTTTT
>TRBJ2-2|TRBV27|-|TRBD2
CASSRREYTGELFF
TGTGCCAGCAGTCGGCGGGAGTACACCGGGGAGCTGTTTTTT
>TRBJ2-3|TRBV7-9|-|TRBD2
CASSHTGLAGGDTQYF
TGTGCCAGCAGCCACACCGGACTAGCGGGCGGAGATACGCAGTATTTT
>TRBJ1-1|TRBV4-1|once|-
CASSQEKRALMNTEAFF
TGCGCCAGCAGCCAAGAGAAGCGAGCACTAATGAACACTGAAGCTTTCTTT
>TRBJ1-5|TRBV1|-|-
CTSSQGPQGVNQPQHF
TGCACCAGCAGCCAAGGGCCACAGGGTGTAAATCAGCCCCAGCATTTT
>TRBJ2-3|TRBV28|-|TRBD1
CASSPPLTGSVTDTQYF
TGTGCCAGCAGTCCCCCTCTGACAGGGAGCGTCACAGATACGCAGTATTTT
>TRBJ1-3|TRBV5-5|-|-
CASSLLDTSGNTIYF
TGTGCCAGCAGCCTTCTTGACACCTCTGGAAACACCATATATTTT
>TRBJ1-5|TRBV6-5|-|-
CASSPRREGNQPQHF
TGTGCCAGCAGCCCTCGCAGGGAGGGTAATCAGCCCCAGCATTTT
>TRBJ2-1|TRBV11-2|-|TRBD2
CASSSGRGAPLGEQFF
TGTGCCAGCAGCTCGGGGCGGGGGGCTCCCTTAGGAGAGCAGTTCTTC